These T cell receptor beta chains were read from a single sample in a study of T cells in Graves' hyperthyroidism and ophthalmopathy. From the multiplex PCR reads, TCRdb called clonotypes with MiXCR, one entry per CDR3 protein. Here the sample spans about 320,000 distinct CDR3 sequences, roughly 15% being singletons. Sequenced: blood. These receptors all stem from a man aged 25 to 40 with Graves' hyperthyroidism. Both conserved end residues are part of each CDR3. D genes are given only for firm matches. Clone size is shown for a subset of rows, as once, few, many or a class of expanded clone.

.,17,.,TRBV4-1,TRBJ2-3,TGCGCCAGCAGCCCCACGCACAGGGCTTCTGGCACAGATACGCAGTATTTT,CASSPTHRASGTDTQYF
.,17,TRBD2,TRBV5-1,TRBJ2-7,TGCGCCAGCAGCTTCTGGTCGGGGACTAGCGGGTTCTACGAGCAGTACTTC,CASSFWSGTSGFYEQYF
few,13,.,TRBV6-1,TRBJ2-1,TGTGCCAGCATTGAAGCTGGGGAAGGTGAGCAGTTCTTC,CASIEAGEGEQFF
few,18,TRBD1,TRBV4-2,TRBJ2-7,TGTGCCAGCAGCCAGTCGGGACAGGATTATCATCCCTCCTACGAGCAGTACTTC,CASSQSGQDYHPSYEQYF
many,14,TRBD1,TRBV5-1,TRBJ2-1,TGCGCCAGCAGCCCTTGGGACAGGTACAATGAGCAGTTCTTC,CASSPWDRYNEQFF
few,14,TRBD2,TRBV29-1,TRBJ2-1,TGCAGCGTTGAGGGGGGGTTCCTAGGCAATGAGCAGTTCTTC,CSVEGGFLGNEQFF
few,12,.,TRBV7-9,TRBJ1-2,TGTGCCAGCAGATTCCGGGGCTATGGCTACACCTTC,CASRFRGYGYTF
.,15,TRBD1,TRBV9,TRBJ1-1,TGTGCCAGCAGCGAAGACGGGACAGGGGACGCTGAAGCTTTCTTT,CASSEDGTGDAEAFF
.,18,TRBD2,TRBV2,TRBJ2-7,TGTGCCAGCAGTGGCGGGACTAGCGGGACTTGGTCTCTTGGAGAGCAGTACTTC,CASSGGTSGTWSLGEQYF
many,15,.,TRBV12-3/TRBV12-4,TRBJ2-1,TGTGCCAGCAGGCCGACTGGACAGCCAGACAATGAGCAGTTCTTC,CASRPTGQPDNEQFF
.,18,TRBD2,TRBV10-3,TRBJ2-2,TGTGCCATCAGTGACGGGACTAGCGGGAGGGTAGTCACCGGGGAGCTGTTTTTT,CAISDGTSGRVVTGELFF
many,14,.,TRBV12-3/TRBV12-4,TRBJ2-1,TGTGCCAGCAGTACTAGGGGTATCTACAATGAGCAGTTCTTC,CASSTRGIYNEQFF
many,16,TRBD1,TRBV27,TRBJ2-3,TGTGCCAGCAGTTTAGGGACAGTCCAATACACAGATACGCAGTATTTT,CASSLGTVQYTDTQYF
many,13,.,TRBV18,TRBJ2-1,TGTGCCAGCTCAACTACTAATTACAATGAGCAGTTCTTC,CASSTTNYNEQFF
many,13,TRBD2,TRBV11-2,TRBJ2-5,TGTGCCAGCAGCTCCTTCTTCAGCGGGGTTAAGTACTTC,CASSSFFSGVKYF
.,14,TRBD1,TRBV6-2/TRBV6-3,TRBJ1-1,TGTGCCAGCACCAAGGGACAGGGGGGCACTGAAGCTTTCTTT,CASTKGQGGTEAFF
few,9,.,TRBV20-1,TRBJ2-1,TGCAGTGCTAGGTTACAGCAGTTCTTC,CSARLQQFF
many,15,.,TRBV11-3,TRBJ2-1,TGTGCCAGCAGCTTAGATCCCCTGCCTCGGAATGAGCAGTTCTTC,CASSLDPLPRNEQFF
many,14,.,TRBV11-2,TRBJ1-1,TGTGCCAGCAGCTTAGTCACTTTGAACACTGAAGCTTTCTTT,CASSLVTLNTEAFF
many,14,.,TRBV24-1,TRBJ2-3,TGTGCCACCAGTGATTTGCCCCCTCGGGATACGCAGTATTTT,CATSDLPPRDTQYF
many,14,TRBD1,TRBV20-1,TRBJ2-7,TGCAGTGCTACCCCGGGACAGGGAATTTACGAGCAGTACTTC,CSATPGQGIYEQYF
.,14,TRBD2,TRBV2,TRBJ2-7,TGTGCCAGCGCTGCTAGCGGGAGGGTCTGCGAGCAGTACTTC,CASAASGRVCEQYF
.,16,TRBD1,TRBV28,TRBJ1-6,TGTGCCAGCAGCCTAGACAGGGGGTCCTATAATTCACCCCTCCACTTT,CASSLDRGSYNSPLHF